This T cell receptor (beta chain) was retrieved from a study of blood T cell repertoires in COVID-19. Study at large: The United States, Italy and Spain supplied acute and convalescent COVID-19 samples.

Germline CDR1 reads MDHEN; CDR2 reads SYDVKM. This CDR3 has 12 amino acids. Trimming removed 7 bases from V and 4 bases from J, with 10 bases in between. As processed by the authors: Reference gene primer amplification gave nucleated cell count estimates. Assay: immunoSEQ multiplex PCR; the TCRdb copy retains only in-frame clones and omits some. The V and J calls and the clone size are those of that table, but D and trimming were determined from the DNA. The sample contains approximately 140,000 clones, roughly 90% of which appear only once. This chain links TRBV28 with TRBJ1-2; D may be TRBD1 (5 bases). Sequenced sample: peripheral blood. The clonotype was recovered from a man aged 70 or older with active COVID-19. Written as DNA, the CDR3 is TGTGCCAGCAACATACAGGCCTATGGCTACACCTTC. It translates to CASNIQAYGYTF.